These 23 T cell receptor beta chains share one sample of origin, sequenced in a study of blood T cell repertoires in COVID-19. Assay used: immunoSEQ multiplex PCR; TCRdb lists only in-frame clones, some missing. The repertoire holds 90,000 to 130,000 clones, with around nine tenths as singletons. Sequencing used peripheral blood. The receptors come from a man aged 40-55 years with acute or convalescent COVID-19.

This chain uses TRBV29-1 with TRBJ2-5; 11 bases match TRBD2. Unmatched junction bases numbered 9, after V lost 7 bases and J lost 5 bases. The CDR3 runs 14 residues. Germline lookup yields CDR1 SQVTM and CDR2 ANQGSEA. In DNA form, the CDR3 reads TGCAGCGCCGCTACTAGCGGGGGTGGGGAGACCCAGTACTTC. It yields the protein CSAATSGGGETQYF.

The rearrangement uses TRBV11-3 and TRBJ1-1; D might be TRBD1 (5 bases). CDR1 is SGHNT, CDR2 YENEEA, per germline. The CDR3 is 16 amino acids. Between the trimmed V and J ends, which lost 1 base and 5 bases, there was a span of 17 bases. In DNA, the CDR3 is TGTGCCAGCAGCTTAGGTTTCGGCGGTGGGGGGACTGAAGCTTTCTTT. This gives the protein CASSLGFGGGGTEAFF.

The chain employs TRBV7-2 and TRBJ1-2; weak D call: TRBD1 (6 bases). CDR1 is SGHTA, CDR2 FQGNSA, per germline. This CDR3 has 15 amino acids. V was trimmed by 5 bases and J by 0 bases, leaving 13 bases between them. In DNA, the CDR3 is TGTGCCAGCAGCCCAAGTGGGACAACTAACTATGGCTACACCTTC. Translated: CASSPSGTTNYGYTF.

The CDR3 DNA follows: TGTGCCAGCAGCTTGATTGGAGGGAATGAAAAACTGTTTTTT. This encodes CASSLIGGNEKLFF. The V gene is TRBV5-6, the J gene TRBJ1-4; D unresolved. Trimming pared 1 base from V and 5 bases from J, leaving 9 bases between. This CDR3 spans 14 amino acids. The V gene's germline CDR1 is SGHDT and CDR2 YYEEEE.

The V and J genes are TRBV4-3 and TRBJ2-2, with TRBD1 as a possible D gene (5 bases). The CDR3 spans 14 residues. Per the germline V gene, CDR1 is LGHNA and CDR2 is YSLEER. V was shortened by 4 bases and J by 3 bases, with 9 bases between the two germline ends. The CDR3 DNA reads as TGCGCCAGCAGCCTCCCAGGGTACACCGGGGAGCTGTTTTTT. As protein: CASSLPGYTGELFF.

V usage is TRBV5-6 and J usage is TRBJ1-2; 7 bases match TRBD1. Germline CDR1 reads SGHDT; CDR2 reads YYEEEE. The CDR3 has 13 amino acids. The ends lost 5 bases at V and 2 bases at J; junction bases unmatched: 3. Here the CDR3 DNA reads TGTGCCAGCAGGCCGGGACAGAACTATGGCTACACCTTC. The encoded protein is CASRPGQNYGYTF. Full variable domain (missing parts from reference TRBV5-6 and TRBJ1-2): DAGVTQSPTHLIKTRGQQVTLRCSPKSGHDTVSWYQQALGQGPQFIFQYYEEEERQRGNFPDRFSGHQFPNYSSELNVNALLLGDSALYLCASRPGQNYGYTFGSGTRLTVV.

The chain joins TRBV19 to TRBJ2-3; the D gene is possibly TRBD1 (6 bases). Germline V gene lookup returns CDR1 LNHDA and CDR2 SQIVND (reference sequence). The CDR3 spans 14 residues. The V end lost 6 bases, the J end lost 6 bases, and 16 bases lay between the germline ends. The CDR3 sequence: CASRSDPQGDTQYF. The CDR3 bases are TGTGCCAGTAGATCGGACCCCCAGGGGGATACGCAGTATTTT.

This clone was recorded a few times. The V and J genes are TRBV4-2 and TRBJ1-3; the match to TRBD1 covers 8 bases. V trimming: 4 bases; J trimming: 6 bases; junction bases outside the gene matches: 2. This CDR3 is 13 amino acids long. Germline lookup yields CDR1 LGHNA and CDR2 YNFKEQ. Here the CDR3 reads CASSLDRENTIYF. CDR3 DNA: TGTGCCAGCAGCCTGGACAGGGAAAACACCATATATTTT.

The chain joins TRBV11-2 to TRBJ2-7; D possibly corresponds to TRBD2 (6 bases). The CDR3 is made up of 12 amino acids. Germline V gene sequence: CDR1 SGHAT, CDR2 FQNNGV. The V and J ends lost 5 bases and 7 bases respectively, with 12 bases between them. The CDR3 loop reads CASSPTSSEQYF. The CDR3 DNA reads TGTGCCAGCAGCCCCACTAGCTCTGAGCAGTACTTC.

The chain couples TRBV4-1 to TRBJ2-7; D is possibly TRBD1 (5 bases). Germline loops: CDR1 MGHRA, CDR2 YSYEKL. The length of the CDR3 is 15 residues. Trimming stripped 5 bases from V and 1 base from J, with 15 bases between. The CDR3 DNA reads TGCGCCAGCAGCTCGGTAGAAGGGGCTTCCTACGAGCAGTACTTC. The encoded protein is CASSSVEGASYEQYF.

This rearrangement joins TRBV11-3 to TRBJ2-2; D gene ambiguous. V shed 2 bases and J shed 8 bases, with 9 bases lying between them. This CDR3 spans 13 amino acids. Germline-derived CDR1 and CDR2 are SGHNT and YENEEA. CDR3 sequence: CASSLRGPGELFF. CDR3 sequence (DNA): TGTGCCAGCAGCTTAAGAGGTCCGGGGGAGCTGTTTTTT.

The chain recombines TRBV29-1 with TRBJ1-1, with a possible D match to TRBD1 (5 bases). The CDR3 is 11 residues long. V lost 8 bases, J lost 5 bases, and 12 bases lay in between. Germline CDR1 and CDR2: SQVTM and ANQGSEA. The CDR3 reads CSSGRGTEAFF. In DNA form, the CDR3 reads TGCAGCTCGGGGCGAGGGACTGAAGCTTTCTTT. The whole variable domain, remainder taken from reference TRBV29-1 and TRBJ1-1, is SAVISQKPSRDICQRGTSLTIQCQVDSQVTMMFWYRQQPGQSLTLIATANQGSEATYESGFVIDKFPISRPNLTFSTLTVSNMSPEDSSIYLCSSGRGTEAFFGQGTRLTVV.

The chain carries TRBV19 and TRBJ1-1; D is undetermined. The ends were cut back, 2 bases at V and 0 bases at J, with 16 bases in the middle. The length of the CDR3 is 17 residues. CDR1 is LNHDA, CDR2 SQIVND, per germline (reference sequence). CDR3: CASSIHGSALMNTEAFF. The CDR3 DNA is TGTGCCAGTAGTATACACGGGTCTGCCCTCATGAACACTGAAGCTTTCTTT.

V usage is TRBV4-3 and J usage is TRBJ1-2, with 9 bases fitting TRBD1. CDR1 LGHNA and CDR2 YSLEER come from the germline V gene. V lost 1 base, J lost 7 bases, and 7 bases stayed unmatched. This CDR3 has 15 residues. The CDR3 protein is CASSQGTGEGVGYTF. The CDR3 DNA follows: TGCGCCAGCAGCCAAGGGACAGGGGAAGGTGTTGGCTACACCTTC.

This chain uses TRBV2 with TRBJ1-4, with TRBD1 matching 8 bases. From germline, CDR1 is SNHLY and CDR2 FYNNEI. With 6 bases clipped from V and 3 bases from J, the junction kept 9 bases outside the gene matches. The CDR3 has 16 residues. The CDR3 loop reads CASRFAGGAANEKLFF. In DNA form, the CDR3 reads TGTGCCAGCAGGTTCGCAGGGGGCGCGGCTAATGAAAAACTGTTTTTT.

The chain couples TRBV19 to TRBJ1-2, with 12 bases that match TRBD1. Trimming removed 4 bases from V and 8 bases from J; junction bases left unmatched: 8. The length of the CDR3 is 15 residues. From germline, CDR1 is LNHDA and CDR2 SQIVND (reference sequence). The CDR3 DNA follows: TGTGCCAGTAGTACCGACCGGGACAGGGGGCGAGGCTACACCTTC. It encodes CASSTDRDRGRGYTF.

The chain uses TRBV19 and TRBJ2-7; 11 bases fit TRBD2. The V and J ends lost 5 bases and 4 bases, in that order; junction bases with no gene match: 4. The CDR3 has 14 residues. Germline V lookup: CDR1 LNHDA, CDR2 SQIVND (reference sequence). The DNA for the CDR3 is TGTGCCAGTAGTTTTAGGACTAGCGGGTACGAGCAGTACTTC. It is translated as CASSFRTSGYEQYF.

The genes are TRBV11-2 and TRBJ2-1, with 10 nucleotides matching TRBD1. This CDR3 region has 14 residues. Germline loops: CDR1 SGHAT, CDR2 FQNNGV. V shed 5 bases and J 9 bases; nucleotides not matched to a gene: 7. This CDR3 reads CASSVETGGSEQFF. The CDR3 DNA reads TGTGCCAGCAGCGTCGAGACAGGGGGCTCTGAGCAGTTCTTC. The variable domain in full, with the rest retrieved from reference TRBV11-2 and TRBJ2-1, is EAGVAQSPRYKIIEKRQSVAFWCNPISGHATLYWYQQILGQGPKLLIQFQNNGVVDDSQLPKDRFSAERLKGVDSTLKIQPAKLEDSAVYLCASSVETGGSEQFFGPGTRLTVL.

V is TRBV5-1 and J is TRBJ1-4; D is possibly TRBD1 (5 bases). V was cut by 1 base and J by 5 bases, with 12 bases left in between. CDR1 is SGHRS and CDR2 is YFSETQ in the germline V gene. This CDR3 has 15 residues. The CDR3 nucleotides read TGCGCCAGCAGCTTGCTTTCAGGGAACAATGAAAAACTGTTTTTT. Its translation: CASSLLSGNNEKLFF. Combining the CDR3 with reference TRBV5-1 and TRBJ1-4 gives the whole variable domain KAGVTQTPRYLIKTRGQQVTLSCSPISGHRSVSWYQQTPGQGLQFLFEYFSETQRNKGNFPGRFSGRQFSNSRSEMNVSTLELGDSALYLCASSLLSGNNEKLFFGSGTQLSVL.

The chain links TRBV6-1 to TRBJ2-6; D not resolved. Germline V lookup: CDR1 MNHNS, CDR2 SASEGT. With 6 bases removed from V and 0 bases from J, the gap between germline ends came to 12 bases. There are 16 residues in the CDR3. CDR3 coding DNA: TGTGCCAGCAGGGAATTACAAAGCTCTGGGGCCAACGTCCTGACTTTC. Its translation: CASRELQSSGANVLTF.

The chain employs TRBV3-1 (or the pseudogene TRBV3-2) and TRBJ2-7; 13 bases are shared with TRBD2. V trimming: 0 bases; J trimming: 7 bases; junction bases outside the gene matches: 6. Germline V gives CDR1 LGHDT, CDR2 YNNKEL (reference sequence). The CDR3 spans 16 residues. CDR3 DNA sequence: TGTGCCAGCAGCCAAGAGACTAGCGGGAGGTTGAGGGAGCAGTACTTC. This translates into CASSQETSGRLREQYF.

The rearrangement uses TRBV7-2 and TRBJ1-2; 12 bases map to TRBD1. CDR3 length: 14 residues. Germline V lookup: CDR1 SGHTA, CDR2 FQGNSA. The junction had 6 bases not matched to a gene; V was cut back by 4 bases and J by 9 bases. The CDR3 loop is CASSSGTGGVRYTF. The CDR3 bases are TGTGCCAGCAGCTCCGGGACAGGGGGCGTTCGCTACACCTTC.

The chain links TRBV30 to TRBJ1-6, with a possible D match to TRBD1 (6 bases). The germline V and J ends were trimmed by 5 bases and 7 bases, with 18 bases remaining between them. The germline CDR1 and CDR2 sequences are GTSNPN and SVGIG (reference sequence). This CDR3 has 15 residues. CDR3 amino acids: CAWGGTGLRNSPLHF. CDR3 DNA sequence: TGTGCCTGGGGGGGTACAGGGTTGAGGAATTCACCCCTCCACTTT.